This entry lists 28 T cell receptor beta chains sequenced from one sample in a study of CXCR4 blockade with PD-1 therapy in pancreatic cancer (dated by TCRdb to the late 2010s). The library was prepared using the immunoSEQ multiplex PCR assay. Imported from immuneACCESS, the table was reduced by TCRdb to in-frame sequences with V and J called. These copies leave out some clones; in studies compared against another copy, an unresolved V gene accounts for under half, and the cause of the remainder is not known. This sample holds approximately 17,000 clones; about 72% were observed only once. The ten largest clonotypes hold 5% to 7% of the sample. Specimen: tumor tissue. These receptors were collected from a human donor with pancreatic ductal adenocarcinoma.

The CDR3 protein is CASSISNLGAGANVLTF. CDR3 nucleotide sequence: TGTGCCAGTAGTATTTCCAATTTGGGGGCTGGGGCCAACGTCCTGACTTTC. The rearrangement uses TRBV19 and TRBJ2-6, with D possibly being TRBD1 or TRBD2 (5 bases each). V was cut by 3 bases and J by 2 bases, with 14 bases left in between. Germline lookup yields CDR1 LNHDA and CDR2 SQIVND (reference sequence). The CDR3 sequence is 17 residues long. Full variable domain (rest looked up from reference TRBV19 and TRBJ2-6): DGGITQSPKYLFRKEGQNVTLSCEQNLNHDAMYWYRQDPGQGLRLIYYSQIVNDFQKGDIAEGYSVSREKKESFPLTVTSAQKNPTAFYLCASSISNLGAGANVLTFGAGSRLTVL.

V gene TRBV9 combines with J gene TRBJ2-1; 9 bases are a match to TRBD2. Germline lookup yields CDR1 SGDLS and CDR2 YYNGEE. The CDR3 extends over 14 amino acids. Trimming cost V 4 bases and J 9 bases; bases outside gene matches: 8. Written as DNA, the CDR3 is TGTGCCAGCAGCTTTTTAGCGGGAGACGGTGAGCAGTTCTTC. Translation gives CASSFLAGDGEQFF.

V is TRBV25-1 and J is TRBJ2-5, with no clear D. The CDR3 is made up of 15 amino acids. The V gene's germline CDR1 is MGHDK and CDR2 SYGVNS. Trimming removed 3 bases from V and 4 bases from J, with 15 bases in between. The CDR3 is CASSDFDGSGETQYF. Written as DNA, the CDR3 is TGTGCCAGCAGTGATTTTGATGGTTCGGGAGAGACCCAGTACTTC.

The rearrangement uses TRBV18 and TRBJ1-2, with a weak D call TRBD1 (6 bases). This CDR3 has 13 amino acids. Trimming shortened V by 3 bases and J by 6 bases, and 11 bases separated the two germline ends. Germline V CDR1 and CDR2: KGHSH, LQKENI. The DNA for the CDR3 is TGTGCCAGCTCACCGAGACAGGCTGATGGCTACACCTTC. Amino acid sequence: CASSPRQADGYTF.

This sequence joins TRBV19 and TRBJ1-1; the D is unclear. V was trimmed by 7 bases and J by 1 base, leaving 16 bases between them. Looked up from germline, CDR1 is LNHDA and CDR2 is SQIVND (reference sequence). The CDR3 is made up of 15 amino acids. The CDR3 region has the DNA TGTGCCAGTACGAGGGTCCTCTCCTCGAACACTGAAGCTTTCTTT. Its protein product is CASTRVLSSNTEAFF.

The CDR3 here is CASSRGQSNEKLFF. CDR3 bases: TGTGCCAGCAGTCGCGGACAGTCAAATGAAAAACTGTTTTTT. The chain links TRBV28 to TRBJ1-4; D perhaps matches TRBD1 (6 bases). V lost 5 bases to trimming and J lost 5 bases, with 12 bases between them. Germline CDR1 MDHEN, CDR2 SYDVKM. This CDR3 spans 14 amino acids.

The chain uses TRBV28 and TRBJ1-4; 9 bases align to TRBD1. Trimming cost V 4 bases and J 2 bases; bases outside gene matches: 5. The length of the CDR3 is 16 residues. The germline V gene encodes CDR1 MDHEN and CDR2 SYDVKM. The chain's CDR3 is CASSSGTGLTNEKLFF. CDR3 DNA sequence: TGTGCCAGCAGTTCCGGGACAGGGCTTACTAATGAAAAACTGTTTTTT.

The J gene is TRBJ2-4, the V gene TRBV23-1, with TRBD2 matching 14 bases. Being an ORF, TRBV23-1 has a function that is uncertain. With 7 bases clipped from V and 0 bases from J, the junction kept 14 bases outside the gene matches. The CDR3 is made up of 20 amino acids. CDR3 in amino acids: CASTLSMGLAGAGAKNIQYF. In nucleotides, the CDR3 is TGCGCCAGCACCCTATCAATGGGACTAGCGGGAGCGGGAGCCAAAAACATTCAGTACTTC.

This rearrangement joins TRBV2 to TRBJ2-1; D gene unclear. Germline CDR1 reads SNHLY; CDR2 reads FYNNEI. The CDR3 runs 12 residues. V lost 4 bases and J 10 bases, leaving 11 bases between the germline ends. Here the CDR3 DNA reads TGTGCCAGCAGTGCCCCCCCGCGGGAGCAGTTCTTC. This gives the protein CASSAPPREQFF.

This chain links TRBV29-1 with TRBJ2-5; 11 nucleotides match TRBD2. J lost 0 bases, V lost 5 bases, and 2 bases had no gene match. The CDR3 consists of 14 residues. Germline V gene lookup returns CDR1 SQVTM and CDR2 ANQGSEA. The DNA for the CDR3 is TGCAGCGTTCAGACTAGCGGGAACCAAGAGACCCAGTACTTC. This encodes CSVQTSGNQETQYF.

The chain has TRBV28 and TRBJ2-5; TRBD1 aligns across 9 bases. This CDR3 comprises 18 residues. With 2 bases clipped from V and 5 bases from J, the junction kept 15 bases outside the gene matches. Germline V lookup: CDR1 MDHEN, CDR2 SYDVKM. CDR3 coding DNA: TGTGCCAGCAGTTTAGGGACAGGGCCGCAAGGGGTAGGGGAGACCCAGTACTTC. Translation: CASSLGTGPQGVGETQYF.

This chain links TRBV5-1 with TRBJ1-1; D remains ambiguous. Trimming removed 1 base at V and 0 bases at J, with 7 bases between. Germline V gene data show CDR1 as SGHRS and CDR2 as YFSETQ. The CDR3 is made up of 14 amino acids. CDR3 amino acids: CASSLLEVNTEAFF. In DNA, the CDR3 is TGCGCCAGCAGCTTGTTGGAGGTGAACACTGAAGCTTTCTTT.

The CDR3 spells CSVEYTSGSSSYNEQFF. The CDR3 DNA reads as TGCAGCGTTGAATACACTAGCGGGAGCTCCTCCTACAATGAGCAGTTCTTC. The chain uses TRBV29-1 and TRBJ2-1; 11 bases are a match to TRBD2. J lost 0 bases, V lost 2 bases, and 6 bases had no gene match. Germline CDR1 SQVTM, CDR2 ANQGSEA. CDR3 length equals 17 residues.

This clone is labeled medium-sized. The chain joins TRBV29-1 to TRBJ2-3; the D gene is possibly TRBD2 (6 bases). Trimming removed 0 bases at V and 5 bases at J, with 12 bases between. The CDR3 is 14 amino acids. Germline V gene data show CDR1 as SQVTM and CDR2 as ANQGSEA. The CDR3 nucleotides read TGCAGCGTTGAAGAGGGGGGTCAAGGAGATACGCAGTATTTT. Translated, it gives CSVEEGGQGDTQYF.

The chain recombines TRBV14 with TRBJ1-2, with a possible D match to TRBD1 (5 bases). Germline-derived CDR1 and CDR2 are SGHDN and FVKESK. The CDR3 spans 15 residues. Trimming cost V 3 bases and J 6 bases, with 17 bases left between them. Written as DNA, the CDR3 is TGTGCCAGCAGCCAGGGGGTGCTAGGACGGGATGGCTACACCTTC. As protein: CASSQGVLGRDGYTF. Filled out from reference TRBV14 and TRBJ1-2, the complete variable domain reads EAGVTQFPSHSVIEKGQTVTLRCDPISGHDNLYWYRRVMGKEIKFLLHFVKESKQDESGMPNNRFLAERTGGTYSTLKVQPAELEDSGVYFCASSQGVLGRDGYTFGSGTRLTVV.

The chain couples TRBV14 to TRBJ2-1; 11 nucleotides agree with TRBD2. Losses at the gene ends were 1 base for V and 9 bases for J; bases not matched to a gene: 5. Germline lookup yields CDR1 SGHDN and CDR2 FVKESK. This CDR3 has 15 amino acids. The CDR3 nucleotides read TGTGCCAGCAGCCAAGTTACTAGCGGGAGTAGTGAGCAGTTCTTC. Encoded protein: CASSQVTSGSSEQFF.

The V call is TRBV28, the J call TRBJ2-3; 11 bases fit TRBD2. The V gene's germline CDR1 is MDHEN and CDR2 SYDVKM. V lost 1 base to trimming and J lost 5 bases; unmatched junction nucleotides: 5. This CDR3 is built from 16 residues. CDR3 coding DNA: TGTGCCAGCAGTTTATTTAGCGGGAGGGCCGGAGATACGCAGTATTTT. Encoded protein: CASSLFSGRAGDTQYF. The whole variable domain, remainder taken from reference TRBV28 and TRBJ2-3, is DVKVTQSSRYLVKRTGEKVFLECVQDMDHENMFWYRQDPGLGLRLIYFSYDVKMKEKGDIPEGYSVSREKKERFSLILESASTNQTSMYLCASSLFSGRAGDTQYFGPGTRLTVL.

The rearrangement joins TRBV1 to TRBJ2-1; TRBD2 reflects the table's D call only, with no check against the DNA. TRBV1 is annotated as a pseudogene. The CDR3 runs 14 residues. Here the CDR3 DNA reads TGCGCCAGCAGCCAAGATTGGGTAGCGGGAGAGCAGTTCTTC. Translating gives CASSQDWVAGEQFF.

The chain joins TRBV28 to TRBJ2-1; 9 bases align to TRBD2. Looked up from germline, CDR1 is MDHEN and CDR2 is SYDVKM. This CDR3 is built from 15 residues. The trim removed 3 bases at V and 2 bases at J, leaving 2 bases unmatched. For the CDR3, the DNA is TGTGCCAGCAGTTTGGCGGGAGGGCCCTACAATGAGCAGTTCTTC. The encoded protein is CASSLAGGPYNEQFF.

The chain joins TRBV30 to TRBJ1-5, with D possibly TRBD1 on 6 matching bases. Germline CDR1 and CDR2: GTSNPN and SVGIG (reference sequence). This CDR3 has 14 amino acids. The V gene lost 2 bases and the J gene lost 4 bases, with 12 bases spanning the gap. Here the CDR3 DNA reads TGTGCCTGGAGTACGGGGGCAGGGAATCAGCCCCAGCATTTT. The encoded protein is CAWSTGAGNQPQHF.

The V and J genes are TRBV14 and TRBJ2-2, with D perhaps assigned TRBD1 or TRBD2 (5 bases each). CDR1 SGHDN and CDR2 FVKESK come from the germline V gene. CDR3 length equals 14 residues. V was clipped by 4 bases and J by 5 bases, with 11 bases between them. The CDR3 coding sequence is TGTGCCAGCAGCCCCAGGTGGGGGACCGGGGAGCTGTTTTTT. Residues: CASSPRWGTGELFF.

This chain links TRBV6-8 with TRBJ2-5, with D tentatively TRBD1 or TRBD2 (5 bases each). The V end lost 8 bases, the J end lost 5 bases, and 12 bases lay between the germline ends. The CDR3 is 12 amino acids. Germline V gene lookup returns CDR1 MNHGY and CDR2 SAAAGT. The CDR3 DNA follows: TGTGCCAGCTGGGACCCGAAGGAGACCCAGTACTTC. This sequence encodes CASWDPKETQYF.

This sequence joins TRBV28 and TRBJ1-3; no definite D call. The CDR3 totals 14 residues. Trimming left V 5 bases short and J 3 bases short, with 11 bases between. Germline lookup yields CDR1 MDHEN and CDR2 SYDVKM. CDR3 DNA sequence: TGTGCCAGCAGTCCACAATCGAGTGGAAACACCATATATTTT. It yields the protein CASSPQSSGNTIYF.

This chain uses TRBV29-1 with TRBJ2-7, with 10 bases matching TRBD2. In germline, CDR1 is SQVTM, CDR2 ANQGSEA. The CDR3 extends over 12 amino acids. The V gene end was trimmed by 7 bases and the J gene end by 5 bases; junction bases not matched to a gene: 5. CDR3 region: CSGLAGANEQYF. CDR3 bases: TGCAGCGGCCTAGCGGGAGCGAACGAGCAGTACTTC.

The chain couples TRBV6-8 to TRBJ1-3, with TRBD1 matching 8 bases. Looked up from germline, CDR1 is MNHGY and CDR2 is SAAAGT. The length of the CDR3 is 15 residues. Trimming cost V 6 bases and J 5 bases; bases outside gene matches: 9. The CDR3 loop reads CASSYGQGARNTIYF. DNA for the CDR3: TGTGCCAGCAGCTACGGACAGGGAGCAAGAAACACCATATATTTT.

In this sample, this clone is medium-sized. The rearrangement uses TRBV11-3 and TRBJ2-7; D perhaps matches TRBD1 (6 bases). This CDR3 is 14 amino acids long. Trimming removed 2 bases at V and 5 bases at J, with 13 bases between. CDR1 SGHNT and CDR2 YENEEA come from the germline V gene. This chain's CDR3 is CASSLLQGDDEQYF. In DNA, the CDR3 is TGTGCCAGCAGCTTACTACAGGGAGACGACGAGCAGTACTTC.

This chain connects TRBV28 to TRBJ2-3; TRBD2 agrees at 10 bases. Per germline, CDR1 MDHEN and CDR2 SYDVKM. The CDR3 is 17 residues long. V lost 5 bases to trimming and J lost 1 base; unmatched junction nucleotides: 9. The CDR3 sequence is CASSRRGLARGTDTQYF. The CDR3 DNA is TGTGCCAGCAGTCGGAGGGGACTAGCGAGAGGCACAGATACGCAGTATTTT.

Points on this clone: The junction departs from the called germline gene at one end, perhaps through a read error. V and J are TRBV15 and TRBJ1-6; D remains ambiguous. The CDR3 contains 16 residues. Germline assignment: CDR1 LNHNV and CDR2 YYDKDF (reference sequence). CDR3 protein: CATSSPTLGYTSPLHF. DNA of the CDR3: TGTGCCACCAGCAGCCCCACCCTGGGGTATACTTCACCCCTCCACTTT.